The T cell receptor beta chain described here comes from a study of blood T cell repertoires in COVID-19. Study information: Acute and convalescent COVID-19 samples came from the United States, Italy and Spain. Nucleic acid was either cDNA or gDNA, and it came from T cells, B-cell-depleted T cells, or PBMCs.

Sequencing used immunoSEQ multiplex PCR; TCRdb keeps in-frame clones, though not all of them. The table has around 130,000 clones, roughly three quarters seen once; the top ten hold more than 15%. The CDR3 has 15 residues. V lost 4 bases and J 2 bases, leaving 12 bases between the germline ends. CDR1 LGHDT and CDR2 YNNKEL come from the germline V gene (reference sequence). The gene calls are TRBV3-1 (or the pseudogene TRBV3-2) and TRBJ1-5; possible D gene TRBD1, 5 bases. The origin of this receptor is a man of 80 years or more with acute or convalescent COVID-19. The sequenced sample was peripheral blood. CDR3 protein: CASSPTGARNQPQHF. The CDR3 coding sequence is TGTGCCAGCAGCCCAACAGGTGCGCGCAATCAGCCCCAGCATTTT.